The clone carrying this T cell receptor beta chain was recorded only once. Trimming cost V 6 bases and J 0 bases; bases outside gene matches: 6. The length of the CDR3 is 14 residues. The germline V gene encodes CDR1 SQVTM and CDR2 ANQGSEA. This sample is drawn from a study of blood T cell repertoires in COVID-19. Study summary: Specimens from acute and convalescent COVID-19 originated in the United States, Italy and Spain. Sample material is recorded as cDNA or gDNA derived from T cells, B-cell-depleted T cells, or PBMCs.

As handled by the study authors: Reference gene primer amplification gave nucleated cell count estimates. TCRdb keeps only in-frame clones here, not all; method: immunoSEQ multiplex PCR. That table gives V, J and clone size, and the DNA gave D and trimming. This table has roughly 75,000 clones, about four fifths appearing once. The chain couples TRBV29-1 to TRBJ2-3, with 7 positions matching TRBD1. The source is a man in his 70s with acute or convalescent COVID-19. The sample was peripheral blood. The CDR3 loop is CSVPGTASTDTQYF. In DNA form, the CDR3 reads TGCAGCGTGCCCGGGACAGCTAGCACAGATACGCAGTATTTT.